This TCR beta chain stems from a study of T-cell memory formation after mild COVID-19. This clonotype showed up just a few times. The CDR3 contains 15 residues. The germline V and J ends were trimmed by 4 bases and 0 bases, with 13 bases remaining between them. Germline CDR1 is SGHRS and CDR2 is YFSETQ. TCRdb re-analysed the 5' RACE reads in MiXCR, keeping a single row per CDR3 protein. The data show about 260,000 distinct CDR3 sequences, with approximately 8% seen just once and around a fifth held by the top ten. Source material: PBMCs or a T cell subset sorted from them (not recorded which). This TCR was sampled from a man younger than 35 who had mild COVID-19 (a few samples of this study predate the infection). Cell type and time point are not known. The rearrangement uses TRBV5-1 and TRBJ1-1; no definite D call. CDR3 residues: CASSRALAMNTEAFF. In nucleotides, the CDR3 is TGCGCCAGCAGCCGGGCCCTGGCCATGAACACTGAAGCTTTCTTT.